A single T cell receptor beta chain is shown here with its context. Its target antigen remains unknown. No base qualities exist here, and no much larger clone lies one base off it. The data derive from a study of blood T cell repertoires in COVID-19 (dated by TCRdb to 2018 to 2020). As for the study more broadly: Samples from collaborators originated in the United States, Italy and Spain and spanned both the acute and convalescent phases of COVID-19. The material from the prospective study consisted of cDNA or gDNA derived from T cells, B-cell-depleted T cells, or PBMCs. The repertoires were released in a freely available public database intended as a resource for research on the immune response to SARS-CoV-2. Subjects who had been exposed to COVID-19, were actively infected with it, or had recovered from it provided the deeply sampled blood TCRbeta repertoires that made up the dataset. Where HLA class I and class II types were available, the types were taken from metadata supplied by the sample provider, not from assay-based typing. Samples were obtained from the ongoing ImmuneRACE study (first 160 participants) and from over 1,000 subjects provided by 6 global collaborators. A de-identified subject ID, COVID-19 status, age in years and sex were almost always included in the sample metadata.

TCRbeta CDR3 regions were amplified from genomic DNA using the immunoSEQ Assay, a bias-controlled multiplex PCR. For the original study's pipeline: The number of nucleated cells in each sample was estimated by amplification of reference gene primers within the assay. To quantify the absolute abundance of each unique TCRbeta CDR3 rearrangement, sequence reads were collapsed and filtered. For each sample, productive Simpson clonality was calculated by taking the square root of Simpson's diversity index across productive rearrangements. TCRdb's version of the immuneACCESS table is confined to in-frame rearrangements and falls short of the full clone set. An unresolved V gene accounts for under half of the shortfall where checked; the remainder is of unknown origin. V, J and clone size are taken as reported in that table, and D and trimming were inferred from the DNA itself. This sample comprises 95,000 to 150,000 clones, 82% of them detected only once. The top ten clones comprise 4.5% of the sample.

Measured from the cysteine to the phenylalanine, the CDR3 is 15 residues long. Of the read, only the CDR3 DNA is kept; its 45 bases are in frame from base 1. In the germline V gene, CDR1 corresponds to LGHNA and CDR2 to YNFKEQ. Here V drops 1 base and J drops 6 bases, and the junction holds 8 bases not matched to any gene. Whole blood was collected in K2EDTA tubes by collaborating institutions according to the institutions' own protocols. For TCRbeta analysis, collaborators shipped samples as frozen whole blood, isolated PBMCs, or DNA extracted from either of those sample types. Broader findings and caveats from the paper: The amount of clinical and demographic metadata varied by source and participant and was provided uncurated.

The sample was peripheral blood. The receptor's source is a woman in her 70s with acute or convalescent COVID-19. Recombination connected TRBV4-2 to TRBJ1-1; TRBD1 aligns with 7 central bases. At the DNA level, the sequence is TGTGCCAGCAGCCAAGTCCAACAGGGGACGGCTGAAGCTTTCTTT. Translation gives CASSQVQQGTAEAFF.